This TCR beta chain appears in the sequencing data of a study of shared clonotypes between healthy human individuals (TCRdb year 2020). The study in broad terms: Two women and a few men aged 18 to 49 years were included in the cohort. Per donor, three plates each were used for CD4 naive and CD4 memory, two for CD8 naive, and one for CD8 memory. Blood TCR repertoires of five healthy adults were deeply sequenced to estimate repertoire size and the extent of clonotype sharing between individuals. Between about 0.94 and 8.9 billion PBMCs per donor were obtained by leukapheresis. Different laboratories and diverse techniques were used to prepare libraries and sequence TCR repertoires, to increase sequencing depth and limit assay-specific biases.

Using the deep immunoSEQ assay, multiplex PCR amplified TCR CDR3 regions from genomic DNA. Extracted genomic DNA from each cell subset was spread evenly across all wells of several immunoSEQ 96-well plates, with each plate serving as a replicate. For sorted subsets, approximately 200 ng of genomic DNA, equivalent to tens of thousands of T cell genomes, went into each replicate PCR. Purified libraries were measured with a Qubit 3.0 fluorometer, size-checked on a Bioanalyzer 2100, and measured again with the KAPA Library Quantification kit. A separate single-read 150-cycle Illumina NextSeq 550 flow cell was used to sequence each immunoSEQ 96-well plate. In the original analysis: Because the immunoSEQ output included only junctional sequences and no quality scores, the filtering could not be the same as the filtering used for full-length reads. To assign V/J genes and CDR3, sequences were annotated using PyIR, a Python wrapper for IgBLAST v1.9, with IMGT germline references. Reads with weak V/J assignments (E-value above 1e-6), missing CDR3, stop codons, out-of-frame junctions, or ambiguous translated residues were removed. V3J clonotypes were defined by identical inferred V gene, J gene, and CDR3 amino acid sequence. The percentage overlap between two repertoires was calculated by dividing the number of shared unique clonotypes by the size of the smaller repertoire. RTK rarefaction, the Chao1 estimator, and Recon v2.1 estimates of unobserved clonotypes were used to assess repertoire richness. Generation probabilities for all TCRbeta clonotypes obtained by the gDNA method from a handful of donors were computed using OLGA. This is the immuneACCESS table as TCRdb keeps it, with only in-frame sequences that have V and J called. A part of the clones is gone; compared with another copy, unresolved V genes explain less than half, and the rest is unexplained. For V, J and clone size, that table is used; D and trimming come from the DNA. A total of roughly 2 million clones appear in this sample, approximately 94% of them only once. Approximately 0.13% of the sample goes to the ten largest clones.

From a lookup of the germline V gene, CDR1 and CDR2 are MDHEN and SYDVKM. V is shortened by 6 bases, J by 10 bases, and the region joining them spans 16 bases. The CDR3 goes from the cysteine to the phenylalanine over 14 residues. Only the CDR3 DNA is retained, 42 bases long and in frame from the first base. What the work shows at the level of the full study, not this receptor alone: Based on pairwise subsampling, the degree of clonotype sharing among donors was expected to be affected by sequencing depth. Naive subsets generally had larger estimated clonotype richness than memory subsets did. Because the study included only a small number of donors, the genetic and exposure-history diversity represented was limited. Sampling was limited to blood, and TCR repertoires in tissue likely differ from TCR repertoires in blood. About 5% of naive CD4, 3.5% of naive CD8, around 2.3% of memory CD4, and about 0.4% of memory CD8 clonotypes were shared across a few donors. Higher generation probabilities were observed for clonotypes shared by all four sorted-subset donors than for non-shared clonotypes. Even with the large sequencing depth, rarefaction of the sorted-subset datasets indicated that sequencing was incomplete.

Donors were healthy HIV-negative adults with no recently reported acute infections or vaccinations. All donors were Caucasian adults living in Nashville, Tennessee, USA. CD4+ T cells were enriched through magnetic negative selection, after which naive cells were positively selected on CD45RA and the remaining negative fraction served as the memory subset. After blood collection by leukapheresis, PBMCs were isolated using Ficoll-Histopaque density gradient centrifugation and then cryopreserved in the vapor phase of liquid nitrogen. Purity and quantity of every magnetically sorted T cell population were checked by analytical flow cytometry. Genomic DNA was isolated from every sorted fraction and measured by UV absorbance on a Nanodrop 2000c. About this clone: Its target antigen remains unknown. Nothing much larger sits one base from this clone, and base qualities are not available.

Here the chain combines TRBV28 and TRBJ1-6; TRBD1 is possibly the D segment (5 matching bases). This sequence was found in a man aged 18 to 30 in good health. The sequenced sample consisted of naive CD4+ T cells sorted from blood. Read against the paper, the sample's cell subset or site label means: CD45RA+ positively selected. The nucleotide sequence reads as follows: TGTGCCAGCAGACCCGGGACCAAGAACTCACCCCTCCACTTT. Translation gives CASRPGTKNSPLHF.